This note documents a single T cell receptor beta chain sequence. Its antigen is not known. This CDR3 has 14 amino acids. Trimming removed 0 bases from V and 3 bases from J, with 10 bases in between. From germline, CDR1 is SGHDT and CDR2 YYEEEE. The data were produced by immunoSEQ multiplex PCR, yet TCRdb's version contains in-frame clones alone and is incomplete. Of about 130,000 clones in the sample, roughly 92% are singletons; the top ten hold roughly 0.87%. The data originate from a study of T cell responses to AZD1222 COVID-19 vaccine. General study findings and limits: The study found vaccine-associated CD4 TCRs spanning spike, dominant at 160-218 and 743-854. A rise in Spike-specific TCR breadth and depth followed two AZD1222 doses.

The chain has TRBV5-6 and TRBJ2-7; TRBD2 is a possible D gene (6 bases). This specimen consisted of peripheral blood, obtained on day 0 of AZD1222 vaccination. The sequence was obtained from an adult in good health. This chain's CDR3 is CASSLGWGDYEQYF. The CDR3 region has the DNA TGTGCCAGCAGCTTGGGTTGGGGGGACTACGAGCAGTACTTC.